This TCR beta chain was recorded in a study of blood T cell repertoires in COVID-19 (dated by TCRdb to about 2020). Notes on the research overall: Samples from collaborators originated in the United States, Italy and Spain and spanned both the acute and convalescent phases of COVID-19. The material from the prospective study consisted of cDNA or gDNA derived from T cells, B-cell-depleted T cells, or PBMCs. Deeply sampled blood TCRbeta repertoires from subjects exposed to, actively infected with, or recovered from COVID-19 were included in the dataset. The repertoires were released in a freely available public database meant as a resource for research on the immune response to SARS-CoV-2. The samples were drawn from the first 160 participants of the ongoing ImmuneRACE study and from under 1,500 subjects provided by 6 global collaborators. Nearly every sample came with metadata listing a de-identified subject ID, COVID-19 status, age in years and sex. HLA class I and class II types, where available, came from metadata supplied by the sample provider rather than from assay-based typing.

Overall results and qualifications from the work: The quantity of clinical and demographic metadata differed by source and by participant and was supplied without curation.

Regarding this clone: What this receptor recognizes is not known. No much larger clone is present one base from it, and per-base qualities are unavailable.

Compared with germline, V lacks 6 bases and J lacks 4 bases; bases without a gene match: 4. The CDR3 starts with the cysteine, ends with the phenylalanine, and has 14 residues. The kept DNA is CDR3 alone, 42 bases in frame from the first base. CDR1 SNHLY and CDR2 FYNNEI are derived from the germline V gene. The collaborating institutions used their own protocols to collect whole blood in K2EDTA tubes. For TCRbeta analysis, collaborators shipped samples in one of three forms: frozen whole blood, isolated PBMCs, or DNA extracted from either of those sample types. TCRbeta CDR3 regions were amplified from genomic DNA using the immunoSEQ Assay, a bias-controlled multiplex PCR. Regarding the original processing steps: The number of nucleated cells in each sample was estimated by amplification of reference gene primers within the assay. To quantify the absolute abundance of each unique TCRbeta CDR3 rearrangement, sequence reads were collapsed and filtered. Productive Simpson clonality was computed per sample as the square root of Simpson's diversity index over productive rearrangements. TCRdb took this table from immuneACCESS and kept in-frame rearrangements with V and J called. Such tables lack part of the clones; where checked against another copy, unresolved V genes explain under half of the gap, and the rest is unexplained. The D gene and trimming were derived from the DNA, and the V and J assignments and clone size from that table. The table for this sample lists 65,000 to 80,000 clones; about four fifths of them were counted only once. The ten largest clones take up around a fifth of the sample.

Material for sequencing was peripheral blood. The chain links TRBV2 with TRBJ2-1, with TRBD2 identical over 9 junction bases. The receptor was derived from a human donor in a cohort sampled during active COVID-19. CDR3 sequence: CASRAGGPYNEQFF. The bases read TGTGCCAGCAGGGCGGGGGGGCCATACAATGAGCAGTTCTTC.